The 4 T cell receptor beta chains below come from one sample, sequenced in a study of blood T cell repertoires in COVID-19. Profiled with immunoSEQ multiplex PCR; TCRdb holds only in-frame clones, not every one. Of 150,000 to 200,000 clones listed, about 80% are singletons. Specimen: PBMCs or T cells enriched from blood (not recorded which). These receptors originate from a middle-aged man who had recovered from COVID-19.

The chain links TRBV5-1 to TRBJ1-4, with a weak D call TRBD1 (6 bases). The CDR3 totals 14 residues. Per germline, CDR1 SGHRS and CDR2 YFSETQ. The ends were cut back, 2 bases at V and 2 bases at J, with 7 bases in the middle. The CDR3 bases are TGCGCCAGCAGCTTCGACAGGACTAATGAAAAACTGTTTTTT. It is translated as CASSFDRTNEKLFF.

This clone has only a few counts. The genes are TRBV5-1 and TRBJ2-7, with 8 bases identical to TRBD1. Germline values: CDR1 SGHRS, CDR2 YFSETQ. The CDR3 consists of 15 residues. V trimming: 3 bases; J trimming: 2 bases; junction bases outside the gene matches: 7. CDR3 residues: CASSSYGTGTYEQYF. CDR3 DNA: TGCGCCAGCAGCTCCTACGGGACAGGCACCTACGAGCAGTACTTC.

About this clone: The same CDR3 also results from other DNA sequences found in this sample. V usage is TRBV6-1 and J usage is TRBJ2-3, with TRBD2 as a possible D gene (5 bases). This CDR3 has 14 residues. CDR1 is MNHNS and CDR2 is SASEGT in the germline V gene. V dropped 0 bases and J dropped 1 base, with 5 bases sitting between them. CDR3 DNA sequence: TGTGCCAGCAGTGAAGCTAGCGGCACAGATACGCAGTATTTT. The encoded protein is CASSEASGTDTQYF.

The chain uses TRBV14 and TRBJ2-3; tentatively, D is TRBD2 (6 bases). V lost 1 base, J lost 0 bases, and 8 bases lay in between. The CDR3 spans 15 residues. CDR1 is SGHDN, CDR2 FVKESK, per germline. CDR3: CASSQGGTSTDTQYF. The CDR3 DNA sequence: TGTGCCAGCAGCCAAGGCGGGACCAGCACAGATACGCAGTATTTT.